This T cell receptor (beta chain) was profiled in a study of blood T cell repertoires in COVID-19. Sequenced by immunoSEQ multiplex PCR; TCRdb stores in-frame clones only, minus some. The sample shows roughly 170,000 clones, over 80% of them seen only once. This CDR3 contains 15 residues. Germline CDR1 LNHNV, CDR2 YYDKDF (reference sequence). This chain uses TRBV15 with TRBJ2-7, with TRBD1 matching over 7 bases. The better agreement between TRBJ2-5 and the DNA end casts doubt on the J call. The source material was PBMCs or T cells enriched from blood (not recorded which). The clonotype was recovered from a woman aged 45 to 65 who had recovered from COVID-19. Written as DNA, the CDR3 is TGTGCCACCAGCACAAATAGACAGGGAAAGGAGACCCAGTACTTC. Its translation is CATSTNRQGKETQYF.